This is a list of T cell receptor beta chains from one sample in a study of control samples from healthy donors and cancer patients. Here immunoSEQ multiplex PCR was the method, and the copy in TCRdb shows in-frame clones only, minus some. The repertoire holds more than 10,000 clones, approximately 93% seen once, with 14% in the top ten. The sequenced sample was PBMCs. These receptors were taken from a man older than 75 with lung cancer. The CDR3 runs from the conserved cysteine through the conserved F or W. Each record gives: V gene, D gene, J gene, clone size, CDR3 protein, CDR3 DNA. The D gene is left open where the match is weak. Clone size is shown for a subset of rows, as once, few, many or a class of expanded clone.

>TRBV3-1/TRBV3-2|TRBD2|TRBJ2-3|-
CASSQSRLAGGQQYF
TGTGCCAGCAGCCAAAGTCGGCTAGCGGGGGGGCAGCAGTATTTT
>TRBV29-1|TRBD2|TRBJ2-5|-
CSVEPSGEETQYF
TGCAGCGTTGAACCTAGCGGTGAAGAGACCCAGTACTTC
>TRBV2|-|TRBJ1-2|-
CASSEPGSGYTF
TGTGCCAGCAGTGAGCCCGGCTCGGGCTACACCTTC
>TRBV7-2|-|TRBJ1-6|-
CASSGGWQASSYNSPLHF
TGTGCCAGCAGCGGTGGGTGGCAGGCGAGCTCCTATAATTCACCCCTCCACTTT
>TRBV18|TRBD1|TRBJ1-2|-
CASSPRDRAGDYGYTF
TGTGCCAGCTCACCTCGAGACAGGGCAGGGGACTATGGCTACACCTTC
>TRBV9|-|TRBJ1-1|once
CASSPSGWENTEAFF
TGTGCCAGCAGCCCTTCAGGATGGGAGAACACTGAAGCTTTCTTT
>TRBV7-8|TRBD1|TRBJ1-1|-
CASRPTGGAGTEAFF
TGTGCCAGCAGGCCTACAGGGGGCGCCGGGACTGAAGCTTTCTTT
>TRBV3-1/TRBV3-2|TRBD2|TRBJ2-5|-
CASSLIAGGGETQYF
TGTGCCAGCAGCCTAATAGCGGGGGGAGGGGAGACCCAGTACTTC
>TRBV7-9|-|TRBJ2-1|-
CATGPGAYNEQFF
TGTGCCACAGGTCCGGGGGCTTACAATGAGCAGTTCTTC
>TRBV5-1|TRBD2|TRBJ2-1|-
CASSLIAGGSYNEQFF
TGCGCCAGCAGCTTGATAGCGGGGGGGTCCTACAATGAGCAGTTCTTC
>TRBV5-4|-|TRBJ2-6|-
CASSSSAFSGANVLTF
TGTGCCAGCAGCTCTTCGGCCTTCTCTGGGGCCAACGTCCTGACTTTC
>TRBV19|-|TRBJ2-1|-
CASMYDSTYNEQFF
TGTGCCAGTATGTACGATTCAACCTACAATGAGCAGTTCTTC
>TRBV6-2/TRBV6-3|-|TRBJ2-3|-
CASSYGTGSTDTQYF
TGTGCCAGCAGTTACGGGACTGGTAGCACAGATACGCAGTATTTT
>TRBV29-1|-|TRBJ1-6|-
CSVEGRLSSYNSPLHF
TGCAGCGTTGAGGGCAGGCTGAGCTCCTATAATTCACCCCTCCACTTT
>TRBV24-1|TRBD1|TRBJ2-5|-
CATSDLPRDRGQETQYF
TGTGCCACCAGTGATCTCCCCCGGGACAGGGGTCAAGAGACCCAGTACTTC
>TRBV28|TRBD1|TRBJ1-6|once
CGIRDRGSFSPLHF
TGCGGAATAAGGGACAGGGGATCGTTCTCACCCCTCCACTTT
>TRBV6-5|-|TRBJ1-2|-
CASRDRGYVFGYTF
TGTGCCAGTCGAGACAGAGGATATGTCTTCGGCTACACCTTC
>TRBV3-1/TRBV3-2|-|TRBJ1-2|once
CASSQVQGLGEGYTF
TGTGCCAGCAGCCAAGTTCAGGGGTTAGGCGAAGGCTACACCTTC
>TRBV5-1|TRBD2|TRBJ2-3|-
CASSLLLTMTSGDTDTQYF
TGCGCCAGCAGCTTACTTCTTACCATGACTAGCGGGGACACAGATACGCAGTATTTT
>TRBV5-1|TRBD1|TRBJ1-1|-
CASRPGGGETEAFF
TGCGCCAGCAGGCCGGGAGGGGGCGAAACTGAAGCTTTCTTT
>TRBV2|-|TRBJ2-3|-
CASSPDLEDTQYF
TGTGCCAGCAGTCCTGATCTGGAAGATACGCAGTATTTT
>TRBV5-1|-|TRBJ2-7|-
CASSPPGLKSSYEQYF
TGCGCCAGCAGCCCTCCGGGACTTAAAAGCTCCTACGAGCAGTACTTC
>TRBV6-5|TRBD2|TRBJ2-3|-
CASSYSTGGADTQYF
TGTGCCAGCAGTTACTCGACGGGAGGGGCAGATACGCAGTATTTT
>TRBV7-8|-|TRBJ1-1|once
CASSLRGAEAFF
TGTGCCAGCAGCCTCAGGGGCGCTGAAGCTTTCTTT
>TRBV19|-|TRBJ1-5|-
CASSIDLGGAFNNQPQHF
TGTGCCAGTAGTATAGATCTCGGAGGGGCCTTTAACAATCAGCCCCAGCATTTT
>TRBV7-2|TRBD1|TRBJ1-5|once
CASSFRQGTLLSQPQHF
TGTGCCAGCAGCTTCCGACAGGGAACTCTACTAAGTCAGCCCCAGCATTTT
>TRBV6-2/TRBV6-3|-|TRBJ2-4|-
CASSPGGVSKNIQYF
TGTGCCAGCAGCCCCGGCGGAGTCTCCAAAAACATTCAGTACTTC
>TRBV19|TRBD1|TRBJ2-5|-
CASSIGQGIGETQYF
TGTGCCAGTAGTATTGGACAGGGGATTGGGGAGACCCAGTACTTC
>TRBV11-2|-|TRBJ1-2|-
CASSESYREDGYTF
TGTGCCAGCAGCGAAAGTTACAGGGAGGATGGCTACACCTTC
>TRBV28|-|TRBJ1-1|-
CASSSPAGVFF
TGTGCCAGCAGTTCCCCCGCAGGGGTGTTCTTT
>TRBV6-5|TRBD2|TRBJ2-7|-
CASSTSGGAIREQYF
TGTGCCAGCAGCACTAGCGGGGGGGCAATTAGGGAGCAGTACTTC
>TRBV4-1|-|TRBJ1-1|-
CASSGQGNTEAFF
TGCGCCAGCAGCGGTCAGGGAAACACTGAAGCTTTCTTT
>TRBV24-1|-|TRBJ2-1|-
CATSGGYGSYNEQFF
TGTGCCACCAGTGGGGGATATGGTTCCTACAATGAGCAGTTCTTC
>TRBV2|-|TRBJ1-5|once
CASSGSNQPQHF
TGTGCCAGCAGTGGTAGCAATCAGCCCCAGCATTTT
>TRBV6-2/TRBV6-3|-|TRBJ2-3|-
CASSYSTRGAPDTQYF
TGTGCCAGCAGTTACTCGACCAGGGGGGCGCCAGATACGCAGTATTTT
>TRBV7-9|-|TRBJ1-3|-
CASSLGKGNTIYF
TGTGCCAGCAGCTTAGGGAAGGGAAACACCATATATTTT
>TRBV7-9|TRBD1|TRBJ1-1|-
CASSWDRGPQAFF
TGTGCCAGCAGCTGGGACAGGGGGCCGCAAGCTTTCTTT
>TRBV28|-|TRBJ1-2|-
CASSLSGATYGYTF
TGTGCCAGCAGTTTATCCGGGGCCACTTATGGCTACACCTTC
>TRBV29-1|-|TRBJ1-2|once
CSVDEGPEDRGYGYTF
TGCAGCGTTGACGAAGGTCCCGAGGATAGGGGCTATGGCTACACCTTC
>TRBV7-2|TRBD2|TRBJ2-5|-
CASTVAGGGGETQYF
TGTGCCAGCACCGTAGCGGGGGGGGGCGGAGAGACCCAGTACTTC
>TRBV28|-|TRBJ2-7|-
CASSLPGQGLYEQYF
TGTGCCAGCAGTTTACCAGGGCAGGGGCTGTACGAGCAGTACTTC
>TRBV7-9|-|TRBJ1-3|-
CASLRSSGNTIYF
TGTGCCAGCCTCAGGAGCTCTGGAAACACCATATATTTT
>TRBV5-1|-|TRBJ2-6|once
CASSPPISGANVLTF
TGCGCCAGCAGTCCCCCAATTTCTGGGGCCAACGTCCTGACTTTC
>TRBV5-1|-|TRBJ1-2|-
CASSPDRQYGYTF
TGCGCCAGCAGCCCGGACAGACAATATGGCTACACCTTC
>TRBV28|-|TRBJ1-6|-
CASSYAGEAQHF
TGTGCCAGCAGCTACGCGGGGGAGGCCCAGCACTTT
>TRBV4-3|-|TRBJ2-7|-
CASSQDLTVDYEQYF
TGCGCCAGCAGCCAAGATCTGACCGTCGATTACGAGCAGTACTTC
>TRBV5-1|-|TRBJ1-1|-
CASSFDSGQNTEAFF
TGCGCCAGCAGCTTTGATAGTGGACAGAACACTGAAGCTTTCTTT
>TRBV19|-|TRBJ1-3|-
CASSIPLNTIYF
TGTGCCAGTAGTATACCCCTAAACACCATATATTTT
>TRBV2|TRBD1|TRBJ1-6|-
CANRPGQRNSPLHF
TGTGCCAACCGTCCGGGACAGAGAAATTCACCCCTCCACTTT
>TRBV18|TRBD2|TRBJ2-2|-
CASSATAGLASGELFF
TGTGCCAGCTCAGCCACAGCGGGACTAGCGTCCGGGGAGCTGTTTTTT